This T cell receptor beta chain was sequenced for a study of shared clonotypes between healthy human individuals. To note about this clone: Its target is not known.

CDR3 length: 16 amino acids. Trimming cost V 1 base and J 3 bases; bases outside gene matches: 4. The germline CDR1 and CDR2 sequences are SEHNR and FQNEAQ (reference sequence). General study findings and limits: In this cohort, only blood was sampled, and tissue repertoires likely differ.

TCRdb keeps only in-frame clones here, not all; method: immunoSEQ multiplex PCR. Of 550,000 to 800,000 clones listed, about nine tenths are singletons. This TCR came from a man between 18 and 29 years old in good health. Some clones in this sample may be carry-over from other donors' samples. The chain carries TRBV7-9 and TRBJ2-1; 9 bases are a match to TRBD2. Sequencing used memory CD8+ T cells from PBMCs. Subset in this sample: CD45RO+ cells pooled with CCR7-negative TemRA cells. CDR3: CASSLVASGIYNEQFF. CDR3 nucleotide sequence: TGTGCCAGCAGCTTAGTGGCTAGCGGGATCTACAATGAGCAGTTCTTC. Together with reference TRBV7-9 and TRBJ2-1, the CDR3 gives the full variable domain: DTGVSQNPRHKITKRGQNVTFRCDPISEHNRLYWYRQTLGQGPEFLTYFQNEAQLEKSRLLSDRFSAERPKGSFSTLEIQRTEQGDSAMYLCASSLVASGIYNEQFFGPGTRLTVL.